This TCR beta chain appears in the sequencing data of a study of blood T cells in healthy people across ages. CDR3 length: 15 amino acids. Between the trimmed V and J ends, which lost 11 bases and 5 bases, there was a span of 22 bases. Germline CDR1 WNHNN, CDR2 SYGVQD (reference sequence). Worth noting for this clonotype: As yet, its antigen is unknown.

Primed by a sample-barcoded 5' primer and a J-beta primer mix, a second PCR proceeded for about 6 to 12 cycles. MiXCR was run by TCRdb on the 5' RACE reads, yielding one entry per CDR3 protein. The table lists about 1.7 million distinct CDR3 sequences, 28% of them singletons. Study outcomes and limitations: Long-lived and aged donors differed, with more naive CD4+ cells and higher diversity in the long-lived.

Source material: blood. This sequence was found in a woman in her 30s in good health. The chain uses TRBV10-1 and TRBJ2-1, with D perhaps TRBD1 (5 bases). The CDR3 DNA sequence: TGCGCCGGAAGACTGGACACCCTAAGCAACAATGAGCAGTTCTTC. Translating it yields CAGRLDTLSNNEQFF.